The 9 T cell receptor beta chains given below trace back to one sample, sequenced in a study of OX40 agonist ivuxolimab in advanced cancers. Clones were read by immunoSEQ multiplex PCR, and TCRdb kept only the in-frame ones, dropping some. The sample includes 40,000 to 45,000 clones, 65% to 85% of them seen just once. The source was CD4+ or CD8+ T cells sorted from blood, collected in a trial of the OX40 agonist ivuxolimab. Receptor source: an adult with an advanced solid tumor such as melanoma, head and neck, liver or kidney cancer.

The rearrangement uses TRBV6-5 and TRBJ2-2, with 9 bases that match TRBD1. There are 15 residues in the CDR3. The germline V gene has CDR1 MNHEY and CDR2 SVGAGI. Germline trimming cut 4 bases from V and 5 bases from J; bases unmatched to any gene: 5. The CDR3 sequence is CASSSDRGVTGELFF. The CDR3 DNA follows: TGTGCCAGCAGTTCGGACAGGGGAGTGACCGGGGAGCTGTTTTTT.

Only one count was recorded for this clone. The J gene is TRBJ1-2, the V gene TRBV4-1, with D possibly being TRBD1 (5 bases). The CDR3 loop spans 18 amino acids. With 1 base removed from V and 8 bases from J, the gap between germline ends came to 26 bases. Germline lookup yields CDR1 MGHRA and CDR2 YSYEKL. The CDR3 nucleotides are TGCGCCAGCAGCCAAGGTGATGGCAGGGCGAACGGGCCCGGGGGCTACACCTTC. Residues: CASSQGDGRANGPGGYTF.

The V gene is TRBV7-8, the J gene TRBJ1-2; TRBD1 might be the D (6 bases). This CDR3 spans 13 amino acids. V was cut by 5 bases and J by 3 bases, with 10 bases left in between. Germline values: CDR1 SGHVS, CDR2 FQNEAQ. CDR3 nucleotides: TGTGCCAGCAGCCCACAGGGAGACTATGGCTACACCTTC. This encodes CASSPQGDYGYTF.

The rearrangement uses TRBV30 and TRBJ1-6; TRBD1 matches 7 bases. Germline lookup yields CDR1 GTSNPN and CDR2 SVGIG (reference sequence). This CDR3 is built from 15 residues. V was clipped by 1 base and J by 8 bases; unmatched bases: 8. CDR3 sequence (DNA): TGTGCCTGGAGTGAACTAACAGGGGCGGATTCACCCCTCCACTTT. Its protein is CAWSELTGADSPLHF.

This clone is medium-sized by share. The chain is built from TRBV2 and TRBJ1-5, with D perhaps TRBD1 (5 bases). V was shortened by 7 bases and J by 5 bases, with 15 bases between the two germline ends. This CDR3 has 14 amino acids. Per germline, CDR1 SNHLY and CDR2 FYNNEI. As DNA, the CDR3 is TGTGCCAGCAACCAGATGGGGGGAGATCAGCCCCAGCATTTT. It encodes CASNQMGGDQPQHF.

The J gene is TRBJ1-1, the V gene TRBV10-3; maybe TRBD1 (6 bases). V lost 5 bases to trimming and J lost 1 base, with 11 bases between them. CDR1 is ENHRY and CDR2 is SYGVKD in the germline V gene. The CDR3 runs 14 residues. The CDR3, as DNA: TGTGCCATCAGTCAGGGGTATTCGAACACTGAAGCTTTCTTT. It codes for CAISQGYSNTEAFF.

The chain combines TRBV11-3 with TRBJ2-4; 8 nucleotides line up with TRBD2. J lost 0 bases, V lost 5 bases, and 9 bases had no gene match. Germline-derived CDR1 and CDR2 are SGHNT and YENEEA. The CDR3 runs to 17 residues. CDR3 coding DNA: TGTGCCAGCAGCCTTATAGCGGGGCGGGTAGCCAAAAACATTCAGTACTTC. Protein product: CASSLIAGRVAKNIQYF. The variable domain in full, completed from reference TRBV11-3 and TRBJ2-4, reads EAGVVQSPRYKIIEKKQPVAFWCNPISGHNTLYWYLQNLGQGPELLIRYENEEAVDDSQLPKDRFSAERLKGVDSTLKIQPAELGDSAVYLCASSLIAGRVAKNIQYFGAGTRLSVL.

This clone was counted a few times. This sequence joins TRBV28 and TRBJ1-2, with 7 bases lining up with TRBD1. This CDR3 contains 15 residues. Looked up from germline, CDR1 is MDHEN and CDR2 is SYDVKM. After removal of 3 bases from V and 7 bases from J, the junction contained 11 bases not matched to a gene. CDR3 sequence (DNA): TGTGCCAGCAGTTTCGGACAGGCCGGCCGGGCTGGCTACACCTTC. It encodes CASSFGQAGRAGYTF.

As DNA, the CDR3 is TGTGCCAGCAGCGCAACCCGGGGGTGGAACGAGCAGTACTTC. Its protein is CASSATRGWNEQYF. The rearrangement joins TRBV7-9 to TRBJ2-7; D perhaps matches TRBD2 (6 bases). The CDR3 contains 14 residues. V dropped 5 bases and J dropped 5 bases, with 16 bases sitting between them. Germline CDR1 SEHNR, CDR2 FQNEAQ (reference sequence).